Listed below are T cell receptor beta chains from one sample, sequenced in a study of control samples from healthy donors and cancer patients. Here immunoSEQ multiplex PCR was the method, and the copy in TCRdb shows in-frame clones only, minus some. The data contain fewer than 90,000 clones, 94% of them singletons. Sequencing was performed on blood. Receptors were obtained from a woman between 40 and 55 years old in good health. CDR3s include the opening cysteine and the closing phenylalanine or tryptophan. D genes are given only for firm matches. Where a row states a size, it is once, few, many or the class of an expanded clone; other rows omit it.

abundance: once
d_gene: TRBD1
j_gene: TRBJ1-6
v_gene: TRBV18
CDR3nt: TGTGCCAGCTCACCAGTGGGGACAGGGGATTCACCCCTCCACTTT
CDR3aa: CASSPVGTGDSPLHF

abundance: .
d_gene: .
j_gene: TRBJ2-2
v_gene: TRBV19
CDR3nt: TGTGCCAGTAGTCTTTACCCCCTAGCTGGGGCCGGGGAGCTGTTTTTT
CDR3aa: CASSLYPLAGAGELFF

abundance: .
d_gene: TRBD1
j_gene: TRBJ1-3
v_gene: TRBV7-9
CDR3nt: TGTGCCAGCAGCGCTACTTTCGACAGGGCCTCTGGAAACACCATATATTTT
CDR3aa: CASSATFDRASGNTIYF

abundance: few
d_gene: .
j_gene: TRBJ1-1
v_gene: TRBV15
CDR3nt: TGTGCCACCAGCAGAGAGGGCCCTGGTGAAGCTTTCTTT
CDR3aa: CATSREGPGEAFF

abundance: .
d_gene: .
j_gene: TRBJ2-5
v_gene: TRBV2
CDR3nt: TGTGCCAGCAGTGAAAATGGGGCGGGGTGGCAAAAGACCCAGTACTTC
CDR3aa: CASSENGAGWQKTQYF

abundance: .
d_gene: .
j_gene: TRBJ1-6
v_gene: TRBV7-9
CDR3nt: TGTGCCAGCAGCCCAGGGATTGGTTCACCCCTCCACTTT
CDR3aa: CASSPGIGSPLHF

abundance: .
d_gene: .
j_gene: TRBJ2-2
v_gene: TRBV5-4
CDR3nt: TGTGCCAGCAGCTATCAGGGGACCGGGGAGCTGTTTTTT
CDR3aa: CASSYQGTGELFF

abundance: .
d_gene: .
j_gene: TRBJ1-1
v_gene: TRBV7-6
CDR3nt: TGTGCCAGCAGCTTAGCGCGGTCGAAAGAGGCTGAAGCTTTCTTT
CDR3aa: CASSLARSKEAEAFF

abundance: .
d_gene: .
j_gene: TRBJ1-6
v_gene: TRBV6-5
CDR3nt: TGTGCCAGCCACGTGGGTTGGAATAATTCACCCCTCCACTTT
CDR3aa: CASHVGWNNSPLHF

abundance: .
d_gene: .
j_gene: TRBJ2-7
v_gene: TRBV27
CDR3nt: TGTGCCAGCAGTTTAGAGTGGCAGACTAAGTACGAGCAGTACTTC
CDR3aa: CASSLEWQTKYEQYF

abundance: .
d_gene: .
j_gene: TRBJ1-5
v_gene: TRBV27
CDR3nt: TGTGCCAGCAGTTTAAGTAGCAATCAGCCCCAGCATTTT
CDR3aa: CASSLSSNQPQHF

abundance: .
d_gene: .
j_gene: TRBJ2-4
v_gene: TRBV11-2
CDR3nt: TGTGCCAGCAGCTTAACAGGGTTAGCCAAAAACATTCAGTACTTC
CDR3aa: CASSLTGLAKNIQYF

abundance: .
d_gene: .
j_gene: TRBJ1-3
v_gene: TRBV5-1
CDR3nt: TGCGCCAGCAGCCTCTGGGACACAGGAAACACCATATATTTT
CDR3aa: CASSLWDTGNTIYF

abundance: .
d_gene: .
j_gene: TRBJ2-7
v_gene: TRBV27
CDR3nt: TGTGCCAGCAGTCTTACGACTCACTTCTACGAGCAGTACTTC
CDR3aa: CASSLTTHFYEQYF